This TCR beta chain comes out of a study of T-cell reconstitution after alpha-beta-depleted transplantation in children. Findings and limits, study-wide: In patients about two months after transplant, alpha-beta T cells reportedly arose from several hundred expanded graft clones. From newly produced T cells came most of the T-cell counts and diversity one year after transplant.

During its preparation, the TCRbeta library received unique molecular identifiers. TCRdb re-called the PCR reads with MiXCR, one entry per CDR3 protein. The table lists about 300,000 distinct CDR3 sequences, nearly 8% of them singletons. This clonotype was counted at least ten times. Its antigen is currently unknown. The sample here was peripheral blood, taken 360 days after TCRalphabeta/CD19-depleted stem cell transplant. The sequence was collected from a female patient aged 2-10 years who had a stem cell transplant for Fanconi anemia, so the T cells may come from the graft donor.

The CDR3 sequence: CASSLGGATDTQYF. DNA of the CDR3: TGTGCCAGCAGCTTAGGGGGGGCCACAGATACGCAGTATTTT. V is TRBV7-2 and J is TRBJ2-3, with D perhaps being TRBD1 or TRBD2 (6 bases each). V dropped 1 base and J dropped 2 bases, with 7 bases sitting between them. The CDR3 is made up of 14 amino acids. The germline CDR1 and CDR2 sequences are SGHTA and FQGNSA.